This TCR beta chain originates from a study of radiotherapy plus CTLA-4 blockade in lung cancer. Here immunoSEQ multiplex PCR was the method, and the copy in TCRdb shows in-frame clones only, minus some. The sample lists 27,000 or so clones, roughly 79% seen once, with 20% to 25% in the top ten. Germline V gives CDR1 MGHRA, CDR2 YSYEKL. V was trimmed by 4 bases and J by 4 bases, leaving 10 bases between them. CDR3 size: 13 residues. Source: peripheral blood, taken from a patient treated with radiotherapy plus ipilimumab. The rearrangement joins TRBV4-1 to TRBJ1-1; the D is unclear. The TCR was taken from a human donor with non-small cell lung cancer that progressed on radiotherapy plus ipilimumab. The CDR3 loop reads CASSPRVGTEAFF. The CDR3 DNA reads TGCGCCAGCAGCCCCCGGGTCGGCACTGAAGCTTTCTTT.